The clone carrying this TCR beta chain appeared a few times. Its matching antigen is unknown. Using immunoSEQ multiplex PCR, the repertoire was profiled, and TCRdb retains in-frame clones only, with some absent. This sample yields 60,000 or so clones, of which about 87% are seen a single time; less than 5.5% belongs to the top ten. The sample belongs to a study of OX40 agonist ivuxolimab in advanced cancers. Study-level background: It was ivuxolimab, an agonistic anti-OX40 (CD134) antibody, that patients were treated with. Patients were dosed intravenously with ivuxolimab at 0.01 to 10 mg/kg every 2 weeks.

Findings and limits, study-wide: Still undetermined is the antigen specificity of the expanded peripheral T cells. On average, CD8+ T cells had more expanded clones than CD4+.

The specimen was CD4+ or CD8+ T cells sorted from blood, collected in a trial of the OX40 agonist ivuxolimab. The sequence came from an adult with an advanced solid tumor such as melanoma, head and neck, liver or kidney cancer.

The CDR3: CASSQARLAVVTDTQYF. The DNA for the CDR3 is TGCGCCAGCAGCCAAGCGCGACTAGCGGTTGTTACAGATACGCAGTATTTT. The V call is TRBV4-1, the J call TRBJ2-3, with 9 bases identical to TRBD2. The germline CDR1 and CDR2 sequences are MGHRA and YSYEKL. The J segment lost 3 bases and the V segment lost 1 base, leaving 8 bases of the junction unmatched. CDR3 length equals 17 residues.